The subject of this entry is one TCR beta chain. The CDR3 length is 16 residues. Germline assignment: CDR1 SEHNR and CDR2 FQNEAQ (reference sequence). The V end was cut by 4 bases, the J end by 4 bases, with 19 bases between. Each of the donors was a healthy adult who was HIV-negative and had not had a recent acute infection or vaccination. The sample originates from a study of shared clonotypes between healthy human individuals. Sequencing was performed on unsorted PBMC DNA using ten immunoSEQ deep assay plates. Produced via immunoSEQ multiplex PCR; TCRdb's table is partial and in-frame only. Counted here are about half a million clones, over 70% occurring once; the ten biggest clones make up roughly an eighth.

The clonotype comes from a woman between 40 and 50 years old in good health. Some clones in this sample may be carry-over from other donors' samples. V gene TRBV7-9 combines with J gene TRBJ1-2; tentative D call: TRBD1 (5 bases). Material: PBMCs. CDR3: CASSSSSRDQSYGYTF. The CDR3 DNA reads as TGTGCCAGCAGCTCCTCCTCCAGGGATCAGAGCTATGGCTACACCTTC.